A single sample gave rise to the 32 T cell receptor beta chains below, sequenced in a study of cytomegalovirus exposure and HLA in healthy donors. Researchers ran the PCR with 60 Vbeta and 13 Jbeta primers. Assay used: immunoSEQ multiplex PCR; TCRdb lists only in-frame clones, some missing. The table lists some 50,000 clones, 72% of them singletons, with approximately 6% in the top ten. Sequenced: PBMCs. Receptor source: a man aged 25 to 45 in good health and CMV-seronegative.

This clone is medium-sized. The V and J genes are TRBV4-1 and TRBJ2-3; possible D gene TRBD2, 7 bases. There are 17 residues in the CDR3. The V gene's germline CDR1 is MGHRA and CDR2 YSYEKL. V dropped 2 bases and J dropped 2 bases, with 17 bases sitting between them. The CDR3 region has the DNA TGCGCCAGCAGCCAAAAGCAGGGGAGGGGCCCCACAGATACGCAGTATTTT. Encoded protein: CASSQKQGRGPTDTQYF.

This sequence joins TRBV30 and TRBJ1-1; no clear D. Trimming took 4 bases from V and 4 from J, leaving 16 bases between them. Looked up from germline, CDR1 is GTSNPN and CDR2 is SVGIG (reference sequence). The length of the CDR3 is 14 residues. CDR3 protein: CAWIGLGRGTEAFF. The CDR3 DNA follows: TGTGCCTGGATCGGGTTGGGTCGGGGCACTGAAGCTTTCTTT.

The rearrangement uses TRBV21-1 and TRBJ2-3; the DNA was not used to check the table's D call, TRBD1. TRBV21-1 is labeled a pseudogene. This CDR3 region has 19 residues. CDR3 in amino acids: CASSSKSDREGSTTDTQYF. CDR3 nucleotides: TGTGCCAGCAGTAGCAAATCGGACAGGGAAGGGTCCACCACAGATACGCAGTATTTT.

In its sample, this clone was seen a few times. The chain carries TRBV9 and TRBJ2-5; possibly TRBD2 for D (6 bases). The CDR3 has 15 amino acids. Germline CDR1 reads SGDLS; CDR2 reads YYNGEE. Trimming took off 3 bases at V and 4 bases at J, with 16 bases between the two ends. The CDR3 sequence is CASSGPGLGVETQYF. The CDR3 region has the DNA TGTGCCAGCAGCGGACCGGGACTCGGTGTAGAGACCCAGTACTTC.

This clone was seen only a few times. This sequence joins TRBV6-1 and TRBJ1-1; 7 bases line up with TRBD1. The CDR3 contains 13 residues. CDR1 and CDR2 (germline): MNHNS, SASEGT. The V segment lost 1 base and the J segment 4 bases; nucleotides outside the gene matches: 0. CDR3 region: CASSEGDSTEAFF. CDR3 DNA sequence: TGTGCCAGCAGTGAAGGGGACAGCACTGAAGCTTTCTTT.

The chain employs TRBV5-6 and TRBJ2-3; D remains ambiguous. Germline CDR1 reads SGHDT; CDR2 reads YYEEEE. Between the trimmed V and J ends, which lost 0 bases and 5 bases, there was a span of 4 bases. CDR3 length equals 12 residues. The CDR3: CASSLGQDTQYF. Written as DNA, the CDR3 is TGTGCCAGCAGCTTGGGACAAGATACGCAGTATTTT.

This clone has a single count. The chain joins TRBV5-1 to TRBJ2-7, with 7 bases aligning to TRBD2. The trim removed 0 bases at V and 3 bases at J, leaving 3 bases unmatched. CDR1 SGHRS and CDR2 YFSETQ come from the germline V gene. This CDR3 spans 14 amino acids. This CDR3 is CASSLGVAGYEQYF. CDR3 DNA sequence: TGCGCCAGCAGCTTGGGAGTAGCGGGCTACGAGCAGTACTTC.

This clone was seen a handful of times. This sequence joins TRBV5-4 and TRBJ1-1; no definite D call. V lost 4 bases to trimming and J lost 0 bases, with 16 bases between them. Germline CDR1 and CDR2: SGHNT and YYREEE (reference sequence). The CDR3 has 16 residues. The CDR3 loop is CASSIRERRVNTEAFF. CDR3 DNA: TGTGCCAGCAGCATCCGGGAACGGCGGGTGAACACTGAAGCTTTCTTT. Drawing the rest from reference TRBV5-4 and TRBJ1-1, the complete variable domain is ETGVTQSPTHLIKTRGQQVTLRCSSQSGHNTVSWYQQALGQGPQFIFQYYREEENGRGNFPPRFSGLQFPNYSSELNVNALELDDSALYLCASSIRERRVNTEAFFGQGTRLTVV.

Details on this clone: The conserved closing phenylalanine or tryptophan is absent in this CDR3, likely reflecting a read error. V and J are TRBV30 and TRBJ2-3; 10 bases match TRBD2. The germline V gene encodes CDR1 GTSNPN and CDR2 SVGIG (reference sequence). The CDR3 covers 14 residues. V was pared by 4 bases and J by 3 bases, with 4 bases of the junction left unmatched. CDR3 nucleotide sequence: TGTGCCTGGACTAGCGGGAGTGATACAGATACGCAGTATGTT. As protein: CAWTSGSDTDTQYV.

The chain couples TRBV10-2 to TRBJ2-3; TRBD2 is a possible D gene (6 bases). The V end was cut by 4 bases, the J end by 12 bases, with 14 bases between. This CDR3 contains 12 residues. The germline CDR1 and CDR2 sequences are WSHSY and SAAADI. For the CDR3, the DNA is TGCGCCAGCAGTGCGTCGGGAGATAGACAGTATTTT. Encoded protein: CASSASGDRQYF.

V usage is TRBV5-1 and J usage is TRBJ2-5; 7 nucleotides line up with TRBD1. Germline lookup yields CDR1 SGHRS and CDR2 YFSETQ. V shed 0 bases and J 2 bases; nucleotides not matched to a gene: 4. The CDR3 contains 15 residues. CDR3 region: CASSLGKQGQETQYF. The CDR3 DNA reads as TGCGCCAGCAGCTTGGGTAAACAGGGGCAAGAGACCCAGTACTTC.

This clone was observed a handful of times. The rearrangement links TRBV6-5 to TRBJ2-1, with TRBD2 matching 7 bases. The CDR3 sequence is 12 residues long. J gave up 13 bases and V 4 bases, and 7 bases lay outside the gene matches. From germline, CDR1 is MNHEY and CDR2 SVGAGI. In nucleotides, the CDR3 is TGTGCCAGCAGTTCGGGGGGAGTGGCCCAGTTCTTC. Translated: CASSSGGVAQFF.

In the case of this clone: A junction boundary mismatches the germline segment, possibly from a read error. The chain combines TRBV6-1 with TRBJ2-4; 8 bases line up with TRBD1. Germline V CDR1 and CDR2: MNHNS, SASEGT. CDR3 size: 11 residues. The CDR3 reads CAAGTGGARDF. The CDR3 DNA is TGTGCCGCCGGGACAGGTGGCGCCAGGGACTTC.

The chain joins TRBV7-6 to TRBJ2-7; 8 nucleotides line up with TRBD1. Germline CDR1 and CDR2: SGHVS and FNYEAQ. The V gene end was trimmed by 5 bases and the J gene end by 6 bases; junction bases not matched to a gene: 12. The CDR3 extends over 15 amino acids. Here the CDR3 reads CASSPRTGRIGEQYF. CDR3 DNA: TGTGCCAGCAGCCCCCGGACAGGGAGGATTGGCGAGCAGTACTTC.

The V gene is TRBV2, the J gene TRBJ2-2; TRBD2 matches at 13 bases. The CDR3 spans 19 residues. Germline CDR1 reads SNHLY; CDR2 reads FYNNEI. The V and J ends lost 6 bases and 2 bases, in that order; junction bases with no gene match: 12. CDR3 coding DNA: TGTGCCAGCAGACTACCAGGGACTAGCGGGATTTATAACACCGGGGAGCTGTTTTTT. It encodes CASRLPGTSGIYNTGELFF.

V gene TRBV19 combines with J gene TRBJ1-5, with TRBD1 matching over 7 bases. Losses at the gene ends were 4 bases for V and 1 base for J; bases not matched to a gene: 7. The CDR3 loop spans 16 amino acids. Germline V gene lookup returns CDR1 LNHDA and CDR2 SQIVND (reference sequence). The CDR3 region is CASSSTGASSNQPQHF. The CDR3 DNA sequence: TGTGCCAGTAGTAGTACAGGGGCCTCGAGCAATCAGCCCCAGCATTTT.

The genes are TRBV15 and TRBJ2-1; 8 bases align to TRBD2. Germline V CDR1 and CDR2: LNHNV, YYDKDF (reference sequence). The CDR3 is 16 residues long. J lost 8 bases, V lost 0 bases, and 9 bases had no gene match. CDR3 in amino acids: CATSRDSSGRSHEQFF. In DNA, the CDR3 is TGTGCCACCAGCAGAGATAGCAGCGGGAGATCTCATGAGCAGTTCTTC.

This chain uses TRBV5-1 with TRBJ1-5, with TRBD1 matching 7 bases. The germline CDR1 and CDR2 sequences are SGHRS and YFSETQ. J lost 4 bases, V lost 4 bases, and 2 bases had no gene match. The CDR3 covers 13 residues. CDR3 loop: CASSADRNQPQHF. CDR3 sequence (DNA): TGCGCCAGCAGCGCGGACAGGAATCAGCCCCAGCATTTT.

Judged by abundance, this clone is medium-sized (0.01 to 0.1%). This rearrangement joins TRBV6-1 to TRBJ1-4, with TRBD1 matching over 7 bases. The V and J ends lost 6 bases and 12 bases, in that order; junction bases with no gene match: 10. This CDR3 comprises 13 residues. CDR1 and CDR2 (germline): MNHNS, SASEGT. The CDR3: CASSTGEIFELFF. As DNA, the CDR3 is TGTGCCAGCAGCACAGGGGAGATTTTTGAACTGTTTTTT.

The chain recombines TRBV20-1 with TRBJ2-1; weak D call: TRBD2 (5 bases). Trimming took 3 bases from V and 9 from J, leaving 9 bases between them. CDR1 and CDR2 (germline): DFQATT, SNEGSKA (reference sequence). The CDR3 is 11 residues long. The CDR3 is CSASLEVEQFF. The CDR3 nucleotides are TGCAGTGCTAGTTTGGAGGTTGAGCAGTTCTTC.

The chain recombines TRBV19 with TRBJ1-4; TRBD1 matches at 8 bases. Germline-derived CDR1 and CDR2 are LNHDA and SQIVND (reference sequence). This CDR3 contains 15 residues. Trimming took 6 bases from V and 4 from J; bases not matched to a gene: 7. The CDR3 nucleotides read TGTGCCAGTAGCGGACCGGGACAGGATAATGAAAAACTGTTTTTT. Residues: CASSGPGQDNEKLFF.

J is TRBJ2-5 and V is TRBV30; 7 bases line up with TRBD2. V shed 3 bases and J 5 bases; nucleotides not matched to a gene: 12. The CDR3 contains 15 residues. Per the germline V gene, CDR1 is GTSNPN and CDR2 is SVGIG (reference sequence). CDR3 protein: CAWSPPEAGRETQYF. The CDR3 coding sequence is TGTGCCTGGAGCCCTCCCGAAGCGGGACGGGAGACCCAGTACTTC.

Worth noting for this clone: Because the CDR3 is missing its conserved closing phenylalanine or tryptophan, this is likely a read error. This chain connects TRBV5-4 to TRBJ2-3, with TRBD2 matching over 9 bases. Per the germline V gene, CDR1 is SGHNT and CDR2 is YYREEE (reference sequence). The junction had 11 bases not matched to a gene; V was cut back by 4 bases and J by 2 bases. The CDR3 has 17 residues. As DNA, the CDR3 is TGTGCCAGCAGCAAAACCGGGACTAGCCTTATCACAGATACGCAGTATGTT. It is translated as CASSKTGTSLITDTQYV.

The chain is built from TRBV4-1 and TRBJ2-7; 7 bases are a match to TRBD2. Germline V gene data show CDR1 as MGHRA and CDR2 as YSYEKL. CDR3 size: 14 residues. Germline trimming cut 2 bases from V and 3 bases from J; bases unmatched to any gene: 4. CDR3 nucleotide sequence: TGCGCCAGCAGCCAATCCGGGACTAACTACGAGCAGTACTTC. Translation: CASSQSGTNYEQYF.

The chain employs TRBV30 and TRBJ1-5; possibly TRBD1 for D (5 bases). The CDR3 sequence is 15 residues long. The V gene's germline CDR1 is GTSNPN and CDR2 SVGIG (reference sequence). V was shortened by 1 base and J by 5 bases, with 15 bases between the two germline ends. For the CDR3, the DNA is TGTGCCTGGAGTGCTCCAGGGCGCTACGATCAGCCCCAGCATTTT. Translation gives CAWSAPGRYDQPQHF.

CDR3 sequence reads: CASSRNGPYEQYF. The CDR3 DNA reads as TGTGCCAGCAGCCGTAACGGTCCCTACGAGCAGTACTTC. The chain recombines TRBV14 with TRBJ2-7; unclear D gene. This CDR3 has 13 amino acids. Germline CDR1 and CDR2: SGHDN and FVKESK. Between the trimmed V and J ends, which lost 4 bases and 2 bases, there was a span of 9 bases.

V gene TRBV5-6 combines with J gene TRBJ1-1; 9 bases agree with TRBD1. V was pared by 3 bases and J by 5 bases, with 8 bases of the junction left unmatched. The CDR3 extends over 15 amino acids. The germline gives CDR1 SGHDT, CDR2 YYEEEE. CDR3 residues: CASSSWGQGMTEAFF. The DNA of the CDR3 is TGTGCCAGCAGCTCGTGGGGACAGGGTATGACTGAAGCTTTCTTT.

The V and J genes are TRBV10-3 and TRBJ2-7; D call uncertain. Germline V gene data show CDR1 as ENHRY and CDR2 as SYGVKD. The V end lost 2 bases, the J end lost 0 bases, and 5 bases lay between the germline ends. The length of the CDR3 is 13 residues. In DNA, the CDR3 is TGTGCCATCAGTGAGACGGTCTCCTACGAGCAGTACTTC. As protein: CAISETVSYEQYF.

V is TRBV19 and J is TRBJ2-1; TRBD2 aligns across 10 bases. The CDR3 totals 14 residues. J gave up 6 bases and V 6 bases, and 5 bases lay outside the gene matches. The germline gives CDR1 LNHDA, CDR2 SQIVND (reference sequence). CDR3 nucleotides: TGTGCCAGTAGGACACTAGCGGGATCCAATGAGCAGTTCTTC. Its protein product is CASRTLAGSNEQFF.

This clone was seen a few times. Other nucleotide sequences in the sample specify the same CDR3. This chain uses TRBV18 with TRBJ1-1; 8 bases align to TRBD1. Germline CDR1 reads KGHSH; CDR2 reads LQKENI. The CDR3 is made up of 14 amino acids. J lost 1 base, V lost 3 bases, and 1 base had no gene match. CDR3 coding DNA: TGTGCCAGCTCACCCGGGACAGGGAACACTGAAGCTTTCTTT. This sequence encodes CASSPGTGNTEAFF.

The chain has TRBV4-2 and TRBJ2-7; the D gene is possibly TRBD1 (5 bases). This CDR3 is 13 amino acids long. The germline V gene encodes CDR1 LGHNA and CDR2 YNFKEQ. V lost 5 bases, J lost 0 bases, and 8 bases lay in between. The CDR3 nucleotides read TGTGCCAGCAGCGACAGTTACTCCTACGAGCAGTACTTC. Translation gives CASSDSYSYEQYF.

This chain uses TRBV5-1 with TRBJ1-2; 11 bases map to TRBD1. This CDR3 is 14 amino acids long. In germline, CDR1 is SGHRS, CDR2 YFSETQ. The J segment lost 3 bases and the V segment lost 4 bases, leaving 2 bases of the junction unmatched. The CDR3 here is CASSKGQGDYGYTF. DNA for the CDR3: TGCGCCAGCAGCAAGGGACAGGGGGACTATGGCTACACCTTC. Full variable domain (remainder filled in from reference TRBV5-1 and TRBJ1-2): KAGVTQTPRYLIKTRGQQVTLSCSPISGHRSVSWYQQTPGQGLQFLFEYFSETQRNKGNFPGRFSGRQFSNSRSEMNVSTLELGDSALYLCASSKGQGDYGYTFGSGTRLTVV.